This TCR beta chain was sequenced in a study of spatial heterogeneity in lung cancer. The wider study: Counts of TCR transcripts in tumor regions tracked strongly with a T cell module score that came from matched bulk RNA-seq.

CDR3 size: 20 residues. The germline gives CDR1 MNHEY, CDR2 SVGEGT. V lost 8 bases to trimming and J lost 0 bases; unmatched junction nucleotides: 21. Study-level findings and limits: Mutation counts in tumors were tracked by counts of expanded intratumoral alpha and beta TCRs. Ubiquitous and regional nonsynonymous mutation counts were tracked by ubiquitous and regional expanded TCR counts, respectively.

On each TCR cDNA molecule, a unique molecular identifier was present. TCRdb re-called the 5' RACE reads through MiXCR, storing one row per CDR3 protein. The sample lists 4,500 to 7,000 distinct CDR3 sequences, around 4.8% seen once, with over 20% in the top ten. Indicated time point: sample taken at primary tumor resection. Sequencing covered unsorted whole RNA taken from tumor, nontumor lung or frozen PBMC. In its sample, this clonotype was seen many times. Antigen specificity is unknown. The sample here was lung tumor tissue, taken at surgery. This clonotype was sampled from a male donor with early-stage non-small cell lung cancer. J is TRBJ2-3 and V is TRBV6-2 or TRBV6-3; 9 positions agree with TRBD2. DNA for the CDR3: TGTGCCAGCCCCCGGGGTAGCGGGAGATGGGCGTATCCTAGCACAGATACGCAGTATTTT. It encodes CASPRGSGRWAYPSTDTQYF.